These 3 T cell receptor beta chains were sequenced from one sample in a study of cytomegalovirus exposure and HLA in healthy donors. PCR amplification relied on 60 Vbeta primers (plus 13 Jbeta primers). The assay was immunoSEQ multiplex PCR, and TCRdb's table has in-frame clones only and misses some. The table has fewer than 150,000 clones, 65% to 85% seen once. The sequencing sample was made of PBMCs. The receptors here all came from a man aged 50 to 60 in good health and CMV-seronegative.

This chain links TRBV7-2 with TRBJ2-3; TRBD1 aligns across 12 bases. This CDR3 contains 18 residues. The ends lost 2 bases at V and 5 bases at J; junction bases unmatched: 11. CDR1 is SGHTA and CDR2 is FQGNSA in the germline V gene. The CDR3 sequence is CASSLTDLGTGGGDTQYF. The DNA for the CDR3 is TGTGCCAGCAGCTTAACGGATTTGGGGACAGGGGGCGGAGATACGCAGTATTTT.

J is TRBJ2-5 and V is TRBV9, with 8 bases lining up with TRBD2. Germline V gene sequence: CDR1 SGDLS, CDR2 YYNGEE. Losses at the gene ends were 4 bases for V and 4 bases for J; bases not matched to a gene: 9. The CDR3 has 15 residues. As DNA, the CDR3 is TGTGCCAGCAGCCCCGGGGGGGGTTTCGGAGAGACCCAGTACTTC. This sequence encodes CASSPGGGFGETQYF.

The chain uses TRBV10-1 and TRBJ2-7, with TRBD2 identical over 9 bases. The CDR3 spans 15 residues. Germline V gene lookup returns CDR1 WNHNN and CDR2 SYGVQD (reference sequence). Losses at the gene ends were 2 bases for V and 4 bases for J; bases not matched to a gene: 6. CDR3 protein: CASSEASGNLYEQYF. DNA for the CDR3: TGCGCCAGCAGTGAGGCTAGCGGGAACCTTTACGAGCAGTACTTC.